This T cell receptor beta chain was observed in a study of T cells in Graves' hyperthyroidism and ophthalmopathy. Enrolled ophthalmopathy patients presented with a Clinical Activity Score of at least 3, a NOSPECS grade of at least 4, and disease duration under 3 months. Source material for PBMCs was more than 7.5 ml fresh peripheral blood. Comments on this clonotype: Possible read error: a much larger clone is one base away.

RNA transcripts were the template for amplifying TCR beta CDR3 regions. In the first-round RT-PCR of the TCR CDR3, the HTBI primer set was used. TCRdb redid the calling of the multiplex PCR reads with MiXCR, one entry per CDR3 protein. The sample shows roughly 600,000 distinct CDR3 sequences, approximately 15% of them seen only once. Germline V gene lookup returns CDR1 SGHRS and CDR2 YFSETQ. The CDR3 totals 15 residues. This rearrangement joins TRBV5-1 to TRBJ2-1; D gene ambiguous. The TCR sequence derives from a woman aged 50 to 65 with Graves' ophthalmopathy. Sequencing used blood. The CDR3 region is CTSSQSTLSYNEQFF. The CDR3 DNA follows: TGCACCAGCAGCCAATCTACCCTCTCCTACAATGAGCAGTTCTTC.